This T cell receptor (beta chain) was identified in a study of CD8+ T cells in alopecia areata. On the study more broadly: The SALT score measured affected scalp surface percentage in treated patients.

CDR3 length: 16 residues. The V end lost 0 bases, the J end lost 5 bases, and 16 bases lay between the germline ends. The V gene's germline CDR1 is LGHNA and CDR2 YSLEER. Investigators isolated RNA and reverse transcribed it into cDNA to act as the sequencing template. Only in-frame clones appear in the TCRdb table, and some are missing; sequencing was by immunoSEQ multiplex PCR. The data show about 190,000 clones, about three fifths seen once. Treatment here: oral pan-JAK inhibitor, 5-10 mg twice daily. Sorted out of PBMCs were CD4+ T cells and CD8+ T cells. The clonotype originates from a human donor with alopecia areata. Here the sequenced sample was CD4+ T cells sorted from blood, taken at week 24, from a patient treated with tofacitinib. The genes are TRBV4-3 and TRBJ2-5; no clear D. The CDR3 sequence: CASSQDWGFSGETQYF. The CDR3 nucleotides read TGCGCCAGCAGCCAAGATTGGGGTTTTAGTGGGGAGACCCAGTACTTC.